This entry lists 21 T cell receptor beta chains sequenced from one sample in a study of blood T cell repertoires in COVID-19. Sequenced by immunoSEQ multiplex PCR; TCRdb stores in-frame clones only, minus some. The sample contains roughly 500,000 clones, more than 75% of which appear only once. Sequences were obtained from PBMCs or T cells enriched from blood (not recorded which). The receptors originated from a woman aged 40 to 50 who had recovered from COVID-19.

The chain is built from TRBV13 and TRBJ2-3; D gene uncertain. The CDR3 runs 14 residues. The V end was cut by 0 bases, the J end by 2 bases, with 6 bases between. Germline-derived CDR1 and CDR2 are PRHDT and FYEKMQ (reference sequence). Here the CDR3 DNA reads TGTGCCAGCAGCTTAGGGAGCGCCACAGATACGCAGTATTTT. Encoded protein: CASSLGSATDTQYF.

This clone was observed many times. The rearrangement joins TRBV7-9 to TRBJ1-2, with D possibly TRBD1 on 5 matching bases. The CDR3 runs 13 residues. Trimming left V 4 bases short and J 4 bases short, with 10 bases between. Germline-derived CDR1 and CDR2 are SEHNR and FQNEAQ (reference sequence). Here the CDR3 reads CASSSTEFYGYTF. CDR3 DNA: TGTGCCAGCAGCTCGACAGAATTCTATGGCTACACCTTC.

The J gene is TRBJ2-1, the V gene TRBV11-2, with 9 bases identical to TRBD2. The CDR3 spans 15 residues. CDR1 is SGHAT, CDR2 FQNNGV, per germline. The trim removed 3 bases at V and 4 bases at J, leaving 4 bases unmatched. The CDR3 nucleotides are TGTGCCAGCAGCTTTAGCGGGAGAGAGTACAATGAGCAGTTCTTC. Residues: CASSFSGREYNEQFF.

The genes are TRBV18 and TRBJ1-6; TRBD1 aligns across 7 bases. Per germline, CDR1 KGHSH and CDR2 LQKENI. This CDR3 has 17 residues. The junction had 13 bases not matched to a gene; V was cut back by 5 bases and J by 6 bases. The chain's CDR3 is CASSTTGSFFTNSPLHF. In DNA, the CDR3 is TGTGCCAGCTCAACGACAGGGTCCTTTTTTACTAATTCACCCCTCCACTTT.

The chain joins TRBV7-2 to TRBJ2-5; 8 bases align to TRBD2. Trimming removed 10 bases from V and 3 bases from J; junction bases left unmatched: 13. The CDR3 is 15 residues long. Germline V gene data show CDR1 as SGHTA and CDR2 as FQGNSA. The CDR3 DNA reads TGTGCCATCTGGCGGGGTCCACTAGCGGAAGAGACCCAGTACTTC. It yields the protein CAIWRGPLAEETQYF.

The chain combines TRBV30 with TRBJ2-1; D may be TRBD1 (6 bases). Trimming removed 2 bases from V and 1 base from J, with 12 bases in between. The CDR3 sequence is 15 residues long. Germline V gene sequence: CDR1 GTSNPN, CDR2 SVGIG (reference sequence). The CDR3 reads CAWSPTGYSYNEQFF. For the CDR3, the DNA is TGTGCCTGGAGTCCCACAGGGTATTCCTACAATGAGCAGTTCTTC.

The genes are TRBV4-2 and TRBJ2-1; TRBD2 matches at 16 bases. This CDR3 has 15 amino acids. Germline assignment: CDR1 LGHNA and CDR2 YNFKEQ. V shed 4 bases, J shed 10 bases, and the junction held 4 bases outside the gene matches. CDR3 DNA sequence: TGTGCCAGCAGCCGTCGGGGACTAGCGGGAGGGGAGCAGTTCTTC. Encoded protein: CASSRRGLAGGEQFF.

The CDR3 nucleotides read TGTGCTCTAGAGGGGGGACTAGCGAAAGACTCCTACAATGAGCAGTTCTTC. This encodes CALEGGLAKDSYNEQFF. The J gene is TRBJ2-1, the V gene TRBV7-9; 10 bases align to TRBD2. Germline V gene data show CDR1 as SEHNR and CDR2 as FQNEAQ (reference sequence). This CDR3 comprises 17 residues.

On this clone itself: The sample has other DNA sequences that encode this CDR3 too. The rearrangement links TRBV19 to TRBJ1-1; D perhaps matches TRBD1 (6 bases). V lost 3 bases, J lost 4 bases, and 9 bases lay in between. Germline CDR1 reads LNHDA; CDR2 reads SQIVND (reference sequence). This CDR3 spans 13 amino acids. As DNA, the CDR3 is TGTGCCAGTAGTATGTCAGGGGCCACTGAAGCTTTCTTT. Translated: CASSMSGATEAFF.

In its sample, this clone was seen a few times. This rearrangement joins TRBV5-1 to TRBJ1-1, with D perhaps matching TRBD1 (5 bases). Trimming cost V 0 bases and J 2 bases, with 8 bases left between them. CDR1 is SGHRS, CDR2 YFSETQ, per germline. There are 14 residues in the CDR3. DNA of the CDR3: TGCGCCAGCAGCTTGGTGCAGGGAAACACTGAAGCTTTCTTT. This gives the protein CASSLVQGNTEAFF.

The gene calls are TRBV19 and TRBJ2-1; 7 bases map to TRBD2. The ends lost 6 bases at V and 4 bases at J; junction bases unmatched: 9. The length of the CDR3 is 15 residues. The V gene's germline CDR1 is LNHDA and CDR2 SQIVND (reference sequence). Here the CDR3 reads CASRGPGLFYNEQFF. The CDR3, as DNA: TGTGCCAGTAGGGGGCCGGGACTATTTTACAATGAGCAGTTCTTC.

This sequence joins TRBV20-1 and TRBJ1-1, with TRBD1 matching over 9 bases. The CDR3 covers 13 residues. CDR1 and CDR2 from the germline V gene are DFQATT and SNEGSKA (reference sequence). The V segment lost 3 bases and the J segment 5 bases; nucleotides outside the gene matches: 4. CDR3 sequence (DNA): TGCAGTGCTAGTCACAGGGGGCTGACTGAAGCTTTCTTT. Protein product: CSASHRGLTEAFF.

The chain uses TRBV3-1 (or the pseudogene TRBV3-2) and TRBJ2-7, with 11 nucleotides matching TRBD2. J lost 2 bases, V lost 4 bases, and 4 bases had no gene match. The CDR3 extends over 15 amino acids. The germline V gene has CDR1 LGHDT and CDR2 YNNKEL (reference sequence). DNA for the CDR3: TGTGCCAGCAGCCGCGGGACTAGCGGTACCTACGAGCAGTACTTC. Amino acids: CASSRGTSGTYEQYF.

The rearrangement joins TRBV19 to TRBJ1-5; the match to TRBD1 covers 7 bases. The germline gives CDR1 LNHDA, CDR2 SQIVND (reference sequence). The CDR3 is 15 amino acids. V gave up 3 bases and J gave up 2 bases; unmatched junction bases: 4. The CDR3 loop is CASSIVTGGNQPQHF. CDR3 DNA sequence: TGTGCCAGTAGTATCGTAACAGGGGGCAATCAGCCCCAGCATTTT.

This clone is a singleton in its sample. The V gene is TRBV5-8, the J gene TRBJ1-1; TRBD1 agrees at 9 bases. Per the germline V gene, CDR1 is SGHTS and CDR2 is YDEGEE. Unmatched junction bases numbered 7, after V lost 4 bases and J lost 3 bases. The CDR3 spans 15 residues. The CDR3 nucleotides read TGTGCCAGCAGCGGCGGACAGGGGCGGGACACTGAAGCTTTCTTT. As protein: CASSGGQGRDTEAFF.

This clone was seen a single time. This chain links TRBV11-2 with TRBJ2-3; TRBD2 is a possible D gene (5 bases). The V gene lost 3 bases and the J gene lost 2 bases, with 12 bases spanning the gap. CDR1 SGHAT and CDR2 FQNNGV come from the germline V gene. CDR3 length: 15 residues. The CDR3 sequence is CASSFRGSDTDTQYF. The CDR3 DNA reads as TGTGCCAGCAGCTTCCGGGGTAGCGACACAGATACGCAGTATTTT.

J is TRBJ1-4 and V is TRBV4-1; 7 bases are shared with TRBD1. The CDR3 runs 14 residues. Losses at the gene ends were 4 bases for V and 8 bases for J; bases not matched to a gene: 7. Germline loops: CDR1 MGHRA, CDR2 YSYEKL. CDR3 protein: CASSPLGQTEKLFF. The CDR3 region has the DNA TGCGCCAGCAGCCCACTGGGACAGACCGAAAAACTGTTTTTT.

The rearrangement links TRBV10-2 to TRBJ1-5; D call uncertain. Looked up from germline, CDR1 is WSHSY and CDR2 is SAAADI. The CDR3 is made up of 14 amino acids. Deletions cut 6 bases from V and 6 bases from J, with 15 bases between. CDR3 nucleotide sequence: TGCGCCAGCAGAGGAGGGAGGGAGCGTCAGCCCCAGCATTTT. This gives the protein CASRGGRERQPQHF.

The chain combines TRBV7-8 with TRBJ2-2; TRBD2 matches 15 bases. Unmatched junction bases numbered 3, after V lost 4 bases and J lost 0 bases. From germline, CDR1 is SGHVS and CDR2 FQNEAQ. The CDR3 runs to 18 residues. The CDR3 coding sequence is TGTGCCAGCAGCTCGGGACTAGCGGGAGGAACGAACACCGGGGAGCTGTTTTTT. It is translated as CASSSGLAGGTNTGELFF.

The chain uses TRBV5-1 and TRBJ2-1, with 8 nucleotides matching TRBD1. This CDR3 region has 13 residues. Losses at the gene ends were 4 bases for V and 6 bases for J; bases not matched to a gene: 3. CDR1 and CDR2 from the germline V gene are SGHRS and YFSETQ. In DNA form, the CDR3 reads TGCGCCAGCAGCCTAGGACAGGGCAATGAGCAGTTCTTC. Amino acid sequence: CASSLGQGNEQFF. Drawing the rest from reference TRBV5-1 and TRBJ2-1, the complete variable domain is KAGVTQTPRYLIKTRGQQVTLSCSPISGHRSVSWYQQTPGQGLQFLFEYFSETQRNKGNFPGRFSGRQFSNSRSEMNVSTLELGDSALYLCASSLGQGNEQFFGPGTRLTVL.

This clone was counted a single time. The rearrangement uses TRBV4-3 and TRBJ1-2, with a tentative D call TRBD1 (5 bases). Germline V CDR1 and CDR2: LGHNA, YSLEER. Trimming stripped 0 bases from V and 2 bases from J, with 16 bases between. CDR3 length: 17 residues. The CDR3 region has the DNA TGCGCCAGCAGCCAAGATTCGATGGCACAGGCGAACTATGGCTACACCTTC. Encoded protein: CASSQDSMAQANYGYTF.